This T cell receptor (beta chain) came from a study of shared clonotypes between healthy human individuals. The CDR3 sequence is 16 residues long. Deletions cut 5 bases from V and 3 bases from J, with 16 bases between. The V gene's germline CDR1 is PRHDT and CDR2 FYEKMQ (reference sequence). Repertoires were generated with immunoSEQ multiplex PCR, while TCRdb's copy carries only in-frame clones and drops some. The sample holds some 2,100,000 clones, just over 90% seen once. CD45RO negativity and positive selection for CCR7 defined naive CD8 cells, a population that excluded terminally differentiated effector memory CD45RA+ cells.

This receptor was taken from a man younger than 30 in good health. Some clones in this sample may be carry-over from other donors' samples. Sequencing used naive CD8+ T cells from PBMCs. This sequence joins TRBV13 and TRBJ2-2; D could derive from TRBD1 or TRBD2 (6 bases each). CDR3 coding DNA: TGTGCCAGCAGCGGAGTTGGGGGGCTGGACACCGGGGAGCTGTTTTTT. Encoded protein: CASSGVGGLDTGELFF. The full variable domain, with the rest looked up from reference TRBV13 and TRBJ2-2, is AAGVIQSPRHLIKEKRETATLKCYPIPRHDTVYWYQQGPGQDPQFLISFYEKMQSDKGSIPDRFSAQQFSDYHSELNMSSLELGDSALYFCASSGVGGLDTGELFFGEGSRLTVL.